Each of the 21 T cell receptor beta chains below was sequenced from the same sample in a study of long-term antiretroviral therapy in people with HIV. The libraries were made with immunoSEQ v3.0 at survey level. Sequenced by immunoSEQ multiplex PCR; TCRdb stores in-frame clones only, minus some. The sample has about 22,000 clones; over 80% are singletons. Material: unsorted PBMCs, obtained 1.6 years after starting antiretroviral therapy. The source of these receptors is a man aged 35 to 55 with HIV.

The V and J genes are TRBV19 and TRBJ2-5; TRBD1 is a possible D gene (6 bases). Germline CDR1 reads LNHDA; CDR2 reads SQIVND (reference sequence). CDR3 length equals 14 residues. The V end was cut by 3 bases, the J end by 3 bases, with 11 bases between. CDR3 region: CASSIRTAKETQYF. Written as DNA, the CDR3 is TGTGCCAGTAGTATCCGGACAGCAAAAGAGACCCAGTACTTC.

This clone was observed a single time. The V gene is TRBV15, the J gene TRBJ1-1, with D maybe TRBD1 (6 bases). V lost 5 bases, J lost 0 bases, and 10 bases lay in between. Looked up from germline, CDR1 is LNHNV and CDR2 is YYDKDF (reference sequence). This CDR3 has 14 amino acids. The CDR3 spells CATSPDRMNTEAFF. CDR3 nucleotide sequence: TGTGCCACCAGCCCGGACAGAATGAACACTGAAGCTTTCTTT.

The chain joins TRBV27 to TRBJ2-1; 10 bases match TRBD2. CDR1 MNHEY and CDR2 SMNVEV come from the germline V gene (reference sequence). This CDR3 has 17 residues. V dropped 3 bases and J dropped 7; count of bases not matched to a gene: 12. CDR3 in amino acids: CASSFWVAGGLRNEQFF. The CDR3 nucleotides read TGTGCCAGCAGTTTTTGGGTAGCGGGGGGTTTGAGGAATGAGCAGTTCTTC.

J is TRBJ2-7 and V is TRBV11-2, with D possibly being TRBD1 (6 bases). Germline V gene data show CDR1 as SGHAT and CDR2 as FQNNGV. The CDR3 runs 13 residues. Between the trimmed V and J ends, which lost 3 bases and 6 bases, there was a span of 12 bases. Here the CDR3 DNA reads TGTGCCAGCAGCTTTACAGGGTTCCCCGAGCAGTACTTC. Translated: CASSFTGFPEQYF.

The chain uses TRBV11-2 and TRBJ2-2; D possibly uses TRBD1 or TRBD2 (6 bases each). Trimming took off 4 bases at V and 8 bases at J, with 14 bases between the two ends. This CDR3 is built from 14 residues. Germline values: CDR1 SGHAT, CDR2 FQNNGV. CDR3 amino acids: CASSSGARGGELFF. Written as DNA, the CDR3 is TGTGCCAGCAGCTCGGGGGCCCGCGGAGGGGAGCTGTTTTTT.

The chain combines TRBV5-1 with TRBJ1-2; D is undetermined. Germline CDR1 and CDR2: SGHRS and YFSETQ. The V and J ends lost 4 bases and 3 bases respectively, with 13 bases between them. The CDR3 covers 14 residues. The CDR3 here is CASSANPSDYGYTF. CDR3 DNA sequence: TGCGCCAGCAGCGCGAATCCTAGTGACTATGGCTACACCTTC. The whole variable domain, remainder taken from reference TRBV5-1 and TRBJ1-2, is KAGVTQTPRYLIKTRGQQVTLSCSPISGHRSVSWYQQTPGQGLQFLFEYFSETQRNKGNFPGRFSGRQFSNSRSEMNVSTLELGDSALYLCASSANPSDYGYTFGSGTRLTVV.

The chain has TRBV11-2 and TRBJ2-1; D perhaps matches TRBD2 (6 bases). The CDR3 spans 18 residues. Deletions cut 3 bases from V and 7 bases from J, with 25 bases between. Per the germline V gene, CDR1 is SGHAT and CDR2 is FQNNGV. The CDR3 spells CASSLDSTARTKRNEQFF. In nucleotides, the CDR3 is TGTGCCAGCAGCTTGGATTCGACGGCACGGACTAAGAGGAATGAGCAGTTCTTC.

The J gene is TRBJ2-7, the V gene TRBV11-2, with unresolved D. CDR1 is SGHAT and CDR2 is FQNNGV in the germline V gene. This CDR3 comprises 14 residues. Trimming pared 4 bases from V and 6 bases from J, leaving 16 bases between. CDR3 residues: CASSSTPPGVEQYF. The CDR3 region has the DNA TGTGCCAGCAGCTCAACTCCTCCTGGGGTCGAGCAGTACTTC.

The chain employs TRBV2 and TRBJ2-1, with 11 nucleotides matching TRBD2. Looked up from germline, CDR1 is SNHLY and CDR2 is FYNNEI. This CDR3 spans 15 amino acids. With V trimmed by 7 bases and J by 15 bases, 17 bases remained unmatched. In DNA form, the CDR3 reads TGTGCCAGCATACCTCGGGCTAGCGGGGGGCAGGAGGGGTTCTTC. Protein sequence: CASIPRASGGQEGFF.

The rearrangement links TRBV5-6 to TRBJ2-5; 7 bases match TRBD2. This CDR3 is built from 14 residues. V lost 0 bases to trimming and J lost 5 bases; unmatched junction nucleotides: 4. CDR1 is SGHDT and CDR2 is YYEEEE in the germline V gene. CDR3 sequence (DNA): TGTGCCAGCAGCTTGGGTCTCGGGGGGGAGACCCAGTACTTC. It codes for CASSLGLGGETQYF.

This CDR3 reads CASSGQPQHF. For the CDR3, the DNA is TGTGCCAGCAGTGGGCAGCCCCAGCATTTT. This chain connects TRBV2 to TRBJ1-5; D call uncertain. V was shortened by 4 bases and J by 7 bases, with 2 bases between the two germline ends. Germline V lookup: CDR1 SNHLY, CDR2 FYNNEI. There are 10 residues in the CDR3.

This CDR3 reads CASSFSGRKETQYF. The CDR3 coding sequence is TGTGCCAGCAGCTTTAGCGGGAGGAAAGAGACCCAGTACTTC. The chain uses TRBV11-2 and TRBJ2-5, with 10 bases matching TRBD2. The CDR3 is made up of 14 amino acids. In germline, CDR1 is SGHAT, CDR2 FQNNGV. Trimming at V came to 3 bases and at J to 3 bases, leaving 1 base not matched to a gene.

This chain connects TRBV6-5 to TRBJ1-1; tentative D call: TRBD1 (6 bases). Trimming cost V 4 bases and J 7 bases, with 13 bases left between them. The CDR3 covers 13 residues. The germline gives CDR1 MNHEY, CDR2 SVGAGI. CDR3 sequence: CASSSGHRVEAFF. In DNA form, the CDR3 reads TGTGCCAGCAGTTCAGGCCACAGGGTTGAAGCTTTCTTT.

The V call is TRBV7-8, the J call TRBJ1-2; D is perhaps TRBD1 (5 bases). The germline CDR1 and CDR2 sequences are SGHVS and FQNEAQ. Trimming shortened V by 4 bases and J by 7 bases, and 22 bases separated the two germline ends. The CDR3 has 16 residues. The CDR3 region is CASSSGWGSGFSGYTF. CDR3 coding DNA: TGTGCCAGCAGCTCCGGTTGGGGGAGCGGGTTCTCTGGCTACACCTTC. Full variable domain (rest looked up from reference TRBV7-8 and TRBJ1-2): GAGVSQSPRYKVAKRGQDVALRCDPISGHVSLFWYQQALGQGPEFLTYFQNEAQLDKSGLPSDRFFAERPEGSVSTLKIQRTQQEDSAVYLCASSSGWGSGFSGYTFGSGTRLTVV.

This chain joins TRBV9 and TRBJ1-3; D call uncertain. This CDR3 contains 12 residues. CDR1 is SGDLS, CDR2 YYNGEE, per germline. Between the trimmed V and J ends, which lost 4 bases and 3 bases, there was a span of 5 bases. CDR3 sequence reads: CASSPIGNTIYF. CDR3 bases: TGTGCCAGCAGCCCAATTGGAAACACCATATATTTT.

This chain connects TRBV7-2 to TRBJ2-1; no clear D. The CDR3 spans 12 residues. Germline CDR1 is SGHTA and CDR2 is FQGNSA. V dropped 8 bases and J dropped 9 bases, with 14 bases sitting between them. The CDR3 protein is CASSPPPIEQFF. Written as DNA, the CDR3 is TGTGCCAGCTCTCCCCCACCCATTGAGCAGTTCTTC.

The J gene is TRBJ2-1, the V gene TRBV29-1; 10 bases fit TRBD2. CDR1 is SQVTM and CDR2 is ANQGSEA in the germline V gene. J was trimmed by 0 bases and V by 7 bases; bases with no gene match: 18. The CDR3 consists of 19 residues. The CDR3 sequence: CSASRPGLASGSSYNEQFF. The CDR3 DNA is TGCAGCGCCTCCCGCCCGGGACTAGCGTCTGGTAGCTCCTACAATGAGCAGTTCTTC.

This rearrangement joins TRBV7-9 to TRBJ2-3; 8 nucleotides align to TRBD1. V shed 1 base and J 3 bases; nucleotides not matched to a gene: 3. The CDR3 runs 15 residues. Per germline, CDR1 SEHNR and CDR2 FQNEAQ (reference sequence). Here the CDR3 DNA reads TGTGCCAGCAGCTTAGACAGACAGGGGACAGATACGCAGTATTTT. Protein sequence: CASSLDRQGTDTQYF. The complete variable domain, with remaining parts taken from reference TRBV7-9 and TRBJ2-3, reads DTGVSQNPRHKITKRGQNVTFRCDPISEHNRLYWYRQTLGQGPEFLTYFQNEAQLEKSRLLSDRFSAERPKGSFSTLEIQRTEQGDSAMYLCASSLDRQGTDTQYFGPGTRLTVL.

This clone has just one count. The chain joins TRBV6-5 to TRBJ2-1; weak D call: TRBD2 (6 bases). The germline gives CDR1 MNHEY, CDR2 SVGAGI. This CDR3 has 15 residues. The V gene lost 5 bases and the J gene lost 4 bases, with 15 bases spanning the gap. The CDR3 DNA reads TGTGCCAGCAGTGCGAGGAGCGGGCCATACAATGAGCAGTTCTTC. It codes for CASSARSGPYNEQFF.

This clone was seen only a few times. V is TRBV27 and J is TRBJ1-6, with D uncertain. CDR3 length: 14 residues. Trimming took off 4 bases at V and 7 bases at J, with 11 bases between the two ends. Germline V gene lookup returns CDR1 MNHEY and CDR2 SMNVEV (reference sequence). In nucleotides, the CDR3 is TGTGCCAGCAGTTCAAGGGCTGAGAATTCACCCCTCCACTTT. Protein sequence: CASSSRAENSPLHF.

This rearrangement joins TRBV2 to TRBJ1-5; 7 bases agree with TRBD1. V shed 6 bases, J shed 2 bases, and the junction held 7 bases outside the gene matches. The CDR3 has 15 amino acids. Germline loops: CDR1 SNHLY, CDR2 FYNNEI. DNA of the CDR3: TGTGCCAGCAGGGCCACAGGGGTGGGCAATCAGCCCCAGCATTTT. Its translation: CASRATGVGNQPQHF.